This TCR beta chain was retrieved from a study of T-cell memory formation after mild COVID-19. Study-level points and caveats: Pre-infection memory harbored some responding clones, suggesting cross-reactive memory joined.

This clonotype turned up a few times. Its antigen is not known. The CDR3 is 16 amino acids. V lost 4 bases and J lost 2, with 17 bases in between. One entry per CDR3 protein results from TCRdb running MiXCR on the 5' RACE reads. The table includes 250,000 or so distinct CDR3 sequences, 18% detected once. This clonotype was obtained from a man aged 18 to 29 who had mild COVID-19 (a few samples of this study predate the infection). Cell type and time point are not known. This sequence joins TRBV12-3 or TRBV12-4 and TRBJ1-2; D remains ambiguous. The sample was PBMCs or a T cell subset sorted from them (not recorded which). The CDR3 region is CASSWVGDYMNYGYTF. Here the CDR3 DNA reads TGTGCCAGCAGTTGGGTTGGGGATTATATGAACTATGGCTACACCTTC.